This TCR beta chain derives from a study of glioma-infiltrating T cells. TCR alpha and beta CDR3 regions were amplified from RNA using iRepertoire nested multiplex PCR. TCRdb reprocessed the multiplex PCR reads with MiXCR, giving one entry per CDR3 protein. The sample contains around 100,000 distinct CDR3 sequences, approximately 28% of which appear only once. Trimming left V 1 base short and J 2 bases short, with 8 bases between. Germline values: CDR1 SGHAT, CDR2 FQNNGV. The CDR3 has 14 amino acids. This clonotype was found a few times. The sequence was obtained from a human donor with low-grade glioma or glioblastoma, undergoing nonglioma brain surgery, or in good health (not recorded which). The chain has TRBV11-2 and TRBJ2-5; a possible D gene is TRBD1 (6 bases). The sample consisted of glioma tissue, nonneoplastic brain tissue, or PBMCs (not recorded which). The CDR3 here is CASSLGQVQETQYF. In DNA, the CDR3 is TGTGCCAGCAGCTTAGGACAGGTTCAAGAGACCCAGTACTTC.